This TCR beta chain is from a study of technical replicates of blood from several donors. V gave up 4 bases and J gave up 6 bases; unmatched junction bases: 3. Germline loops: CDR1 SEHNR, CDR2 FQNEAQ (reference sequence). The CDR3 spans 13 residues. This table comes from immunoSEQ multiplex PCR, and its TCRdb copy is limited to in-frame clones, with some not included. The sample lists roughly 80,000 clones; roughly 94% were seen once. The clonotype comes from a human donor in good health. The chain employs TRBV7-9 and TRBJ2-4, with 7 nucleotides matching TRBD1. The sequenced sample was T cells isolated from PBMCs. CDR3 residues: CASSSRTGNIQYF. The DNA for the CDR3 is TGTGCCAGCAGCTCACGGACAGGAAACATTCAGTACTTC.